The source of this T cell receptor beta chain is a study of T cell repertoires in cytomegalovirus infection. Note on this clonotype: Its cognate antigen is unknown.

One entry per CDR3 protein results from TCRdb running MiXCR on the reads. The sample contains some 350,000 distinct CDR3 sequences, about 28% of which appear only once. The CDR3 is made up of 16 amino acids. Between the trimmed V and J ends, which lost 2 bases and 10 bases, there was a span of 18 bases. Source: cultured PBMCs, taken from culture after CMV antigen stimulation. The TCR sequence derives from a human donor in good health (CMV status not recorded). Some clones in this sample may be carry-over from other donors' samples. J is TRBJ1-6 and V is TRBV12-3 or TRBV12-4; D perhaps matches TRBD1 (6 bases). The CDR3 loop is CASSLSLRGKESPLHF. For the CDR3, the DNA is TGTGCCAGCAGTTTAAGTCTCAGGGGAAAGGAATCACCCCTCCACTTT.